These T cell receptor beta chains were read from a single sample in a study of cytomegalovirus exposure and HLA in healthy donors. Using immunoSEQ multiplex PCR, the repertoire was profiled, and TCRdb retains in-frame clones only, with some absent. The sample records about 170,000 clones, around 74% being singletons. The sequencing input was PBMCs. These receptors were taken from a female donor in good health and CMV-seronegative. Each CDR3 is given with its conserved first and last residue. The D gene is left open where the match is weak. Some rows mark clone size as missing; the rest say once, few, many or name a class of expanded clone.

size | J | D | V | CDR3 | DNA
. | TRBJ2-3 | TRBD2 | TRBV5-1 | CASSGAGGTDTQYF | TGCGCCAGCAGTGGGGCGGGAGGCACAGATACGCAGTATTTT
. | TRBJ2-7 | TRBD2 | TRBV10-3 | CAIAGGPGEQYF | TGTGCCATCGCGGGAGGGCCGGGGGAGCAGTACTTC
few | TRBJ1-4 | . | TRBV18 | CASSPKSGFSEKLFF | TGTGCCAGCTCACCAAAGTCGGGTTTTTCTGAAAAACTGTTTTTT
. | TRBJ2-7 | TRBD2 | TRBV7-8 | CASSLAGGSGGNSYEQYF | TGTGCCAGCAGCTTAGCCGGGGGTAGCGGGGGCAACTCCTACGAGCAGTACTTC
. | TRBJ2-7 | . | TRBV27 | CASSRSPEGSYEQYF | TGTGCCAGCAGTCGGTCCCCAGAGGGTTCCTACGAGCAGTACTTC
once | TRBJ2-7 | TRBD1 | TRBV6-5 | CASRRDRDGEQYF | TGTGCCAGCCGCCGGGACAGGGACGGGGAGCAGTACTTC
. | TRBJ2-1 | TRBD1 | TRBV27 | CASSYQGANNEQFF | TGTGCCAGCAGTTACCAGGGGGCGAACAATGAGCAGTTCTTC
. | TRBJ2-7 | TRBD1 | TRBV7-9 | CASSLPGTGSSYEQYF | TGTGCCAGCAGCCTCCCCGGGACAGGGAGCTCCTACGAGCAGTACTTC
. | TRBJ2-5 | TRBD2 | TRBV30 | CAWSVLAVQETQYF | TGTGCCTGGAGTGTTCTAGCGGTCCAAGAGACCCAGTACTTC
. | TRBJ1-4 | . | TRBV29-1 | CSPRGGEKLFF | TGCAGCCCTAGGGGGGGGGAAAAACTGTTTTTT
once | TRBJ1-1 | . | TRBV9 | CASSGTHDTEAFF | TGTGCCAGCAGCGGCACTCATGACACTGAAGCTTTCTTT
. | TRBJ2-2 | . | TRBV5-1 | CASSSLGAGTGELFF | TGCGCCAGCAGCTCCCTGGGGGCGGGTACCGGGGAGCTGTTTTTT
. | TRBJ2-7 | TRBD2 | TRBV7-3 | CASSFGTNYEQYF | TGTGCCAGCAGCTTCGGGACTAACTACGAGCAGTACTTC
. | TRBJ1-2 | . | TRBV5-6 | CASSFGTPIGYGYTF | TGTGCCAGCAGCTTCGGGACACCGATCGGGTATGGCTACACCTTC
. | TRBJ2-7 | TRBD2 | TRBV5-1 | CASSRDYSYEQYF | TGCGCCAGCAGCCGGGACTACTCCTACGAGCAGTACTTC
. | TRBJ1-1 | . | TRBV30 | CAWSLGIYTEAFF | TGTGCCTGGAGCCTAGGAATTTACACTGAAGCTTTCTTT
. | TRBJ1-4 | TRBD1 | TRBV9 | CASSPGTDEKLFF | TGTGCCAGCAGCCCCGGGACAGATGAAAAACTGTTTTTT
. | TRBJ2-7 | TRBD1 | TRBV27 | CASSPRPGGGYEQYF | TGTGCCAGCAGTCCCCGGCCAGGGGGCGGCTACGAGCAGTACTTC
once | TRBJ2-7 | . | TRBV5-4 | CASSFGYEQYF | TGTGCCAGCAGCTTCGGCTACGAGCAGTACTTC
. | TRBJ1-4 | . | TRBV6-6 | CASSYELGKRGEKLFF | TGTGCCAGCAGTTACGAACTGGGCAAACGGGGTGAAAAACTGTTTTTT
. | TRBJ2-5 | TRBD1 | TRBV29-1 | CSVAGQGETQYF | TGCAGCGTTGCGGGACAGGGAGAGACCCAGTACTTC
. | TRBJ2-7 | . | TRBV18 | CASSPGEAPSYEQYF | TGTGCCAGCTCACCAGGCGAGGCCCCGTCCTACGAGCAGTACTTC
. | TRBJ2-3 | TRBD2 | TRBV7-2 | CASSPGGAGGDTQYF | TGTGCCAGCAGCCCGGGGGGAGCCGGGGGAGATACGCAGTATTTT
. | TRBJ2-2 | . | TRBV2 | CASSYRGGNTGELFF | TGTGCCAGCAGTTACAGGGGGGGTAACACCGGGGAGCTGTTTTTT
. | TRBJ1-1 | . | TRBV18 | CASSPAGARGTEAFF | TGTGCCAGCTCACCAGCAGGGGCTAGGGGCACTGAAGCTTTCTTT
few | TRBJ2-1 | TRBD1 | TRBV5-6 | CAMGQGPYNEQFF | TGTGCCATGGGACAGGGGCCCTACAATGAGCAGTTCTTC
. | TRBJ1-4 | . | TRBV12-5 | CASGLYRTATNEKLFF | TGTGCTAGTGGTTTGTACCGGACAGCAACTAATGAAAAACTGTTTTTT
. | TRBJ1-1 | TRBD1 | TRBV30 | CAWGTGGGTEAFF | TGTGCCTGGGGGACAGGGGGAGGCACTGAAGCTTTCTTT
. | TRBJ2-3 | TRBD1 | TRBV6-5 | CASMMDRGTDTQYF | TGTGCCAGCATGATGGACAGGGGAACAGATACGCAGTATTTT
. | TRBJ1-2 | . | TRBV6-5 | CASRLQGENYGYTF | TGTGCCAGCAGGCTACAGGGAGAAAACTATGGCTACACCTTC
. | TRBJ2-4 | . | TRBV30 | CAWSWGDIQYF | TGTGCCTGGAGTTGGGGGGACATTCAGTACTTC
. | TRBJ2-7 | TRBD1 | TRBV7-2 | CASSRDRGLYEQYF | TGTGCCAGCAGCCGGGACAGGGGTTTGTACGAGCAGTACTTC
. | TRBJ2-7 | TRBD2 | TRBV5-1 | CASSWGGLAGDEQYF | TGCGCCAGCAGCTGGGGGGGACTAGCGGGAGACGAGCAGTACTTC
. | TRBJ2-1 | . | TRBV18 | CASSPGGAGYNEQFF | TGTGCCAGCTCACCCGGCGGGGCGGGCTACAATGAGCAGTTCTTC
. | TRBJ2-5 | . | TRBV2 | CASSGRSQETQYF | TGTGCCAGCAGTGGTCGGAGTCAAGAGACCCAGTACTTC
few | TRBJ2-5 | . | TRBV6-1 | CASSRTGFEETQYF | TGTGCCAGCAGCCGAACAGGGTTCGAAGAGACCCAGTACTTC
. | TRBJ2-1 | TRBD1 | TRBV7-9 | CASSSRGPEEQFF | TGTGCCAGCAGCTCCAGGGGGCCTGAAGAGCAGTTCTTC
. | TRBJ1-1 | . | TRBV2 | CASRQQAYTEAFF | TGTGCCAGCAGACAGCAAGCTTACACTGAAGCTTTCTTT
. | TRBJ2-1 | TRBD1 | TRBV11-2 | CASSPGGAYNEQFF | TGTGCCAGCAGCCCAGGGGGCGCTTACAATGAGCAGTTCTTC
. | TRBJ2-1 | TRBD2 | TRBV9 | CASSVDAGEYNEQFF | TGTGCCAGCAGCGTAGATGCGGGAGAGTACAATGAGCAGTTCTTC
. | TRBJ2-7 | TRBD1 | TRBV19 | CASSGSGTGSYEQYF | TGTGCCAGTAGTGGATCCGGGACAGGTTCCTACGAGCAGTACTTC
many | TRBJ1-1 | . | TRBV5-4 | CASSLSWNTEAFF | TGTGCCAGCAGCTTGAGCTGGAACACTGAAGCTTTCTTT
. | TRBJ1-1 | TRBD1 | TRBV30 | CAWSAPQGASTEAFF | TGTGCCTGGAGTGCTCCACAGGGGGCAAGCACTGAAGCTTTCTTT
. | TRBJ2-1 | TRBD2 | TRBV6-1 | CATRTSGGADEQFF | TGTGCCACCCGGACTAGCGGGGGGGCCGATGAGCAGTTCTTC
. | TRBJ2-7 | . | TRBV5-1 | CASSLTTGSLPYEQYF | TGCGCCAGCAGCCTTACTACAGGGTCCCTCCCCTACGAGCAGTACTTC